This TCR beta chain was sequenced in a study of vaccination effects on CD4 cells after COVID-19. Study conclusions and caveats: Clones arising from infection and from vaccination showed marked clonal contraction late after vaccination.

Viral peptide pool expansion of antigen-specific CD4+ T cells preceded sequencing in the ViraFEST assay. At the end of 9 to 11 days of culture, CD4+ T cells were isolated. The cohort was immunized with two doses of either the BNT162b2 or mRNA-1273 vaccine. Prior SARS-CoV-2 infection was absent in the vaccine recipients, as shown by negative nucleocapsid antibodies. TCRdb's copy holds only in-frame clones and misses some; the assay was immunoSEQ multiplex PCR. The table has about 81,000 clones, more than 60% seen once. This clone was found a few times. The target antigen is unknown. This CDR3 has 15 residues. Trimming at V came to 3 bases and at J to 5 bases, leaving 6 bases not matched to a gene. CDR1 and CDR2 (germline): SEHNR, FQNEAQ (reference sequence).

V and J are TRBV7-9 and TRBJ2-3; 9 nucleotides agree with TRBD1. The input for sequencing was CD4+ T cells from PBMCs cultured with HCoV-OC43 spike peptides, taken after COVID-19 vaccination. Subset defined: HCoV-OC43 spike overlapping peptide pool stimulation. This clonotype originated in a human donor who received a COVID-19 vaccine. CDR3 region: CASSFRDRAGDTQYF. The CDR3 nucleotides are TGTGCCAGCAGCTTTAGGGACAGGGCGGGAGATACGCAGTATTTT.